This T cell receptor beta chain was sequenced during a study of vaccination and CD4 T cells after COVID-19. Overall study context: Overlapping spike peptides of SARS-CoV-2, HCoV-NL63, HCoV-OC43 and HCoV-229E were used, and cells were stimulated with them.

Treatment: approximately nine-day PBMC culture with coronavirus spike peptide pools or control peptides (ViraFEST assay). Expanded clonotypes were found by TCR sequencing after peptide-pool stimulation (ViraFEST). Sequencing of the DNA from cultured CD4+ T cells was carried out with the Oncomine TCR Beta short-read assay. One entry per CDR3 protein, called by TCRdb with MiXCR from the PCR reads. The repertoire holds 9,000 to 9,500 distinct CDR3 sequences, with 50% to 65% as singletons. The germline V and J ends were trimmed by 1 base and 0 bases, with 15 bases remaining between them. Germline V gene lookup returns CDR1 SGHVS and CDR2 FNYEAQ. This CDR3 contains 17 residues. On this clonotype itself: Its matching antigen is unknown.

The J gene is TRBJ1-1, the V gene TRBV7-6, with D maybe TRBD1 (5 bases). The sequencing input was CD4+ T cells from blood, cultured in vitro. This TCR was recovered from a human donor who had recovered from COVID-19. CDR3 sequence: CASSLGSLGGLNTEAFF. The CDR3 DNA reads as TGTGCCAGCAGCTTAGGGTCTTTGGGGGGTCTGAACACTGAAGCTTTCTTT. Variable domain in full (rest from reference TRBV7-6 and TRBJ1-1): GAGVSQSPRYKVTKRGQDVALRCDPISGHVSLYWYRQALGQGPEFLTYFNYEAQQDKSGLPNDRFSAERPEGSISTLTIQRTEQRDSAMYRCASSLGSLGGLNTEAFFGQGTRLTVV.